The 19 T cell receptor beta chains presented below share a single source sample, sequenced in a study of blood T cells in healthy people across ages (dated by TCRdb to the mid-2010s). To prepare the library, 5' RACE was applied. TCRdb lists the instrument as Illumina HiSeq 2500. The second PCR ran for about 7 to 11 cycles and used a J-beta primer mix along with a sample-barcoded 5' primer. TCRdb reanalyzed the raw reads on its own, using fastp at Q25 for trimming and MiXCR for clone calling, and kept in-frame beta chains. Rows matching on CDR3 protein sequence are summarized as one entry with the most common DNA and genes. In this sample the table shows some 690,000 distinct CDR3 sequences, 22% of which occur a single time. The top ten clonotypes cover about 22% of the sample. Input material: blood. These receptors came from a man aged 65 to 85 in good health.

The V call is TRBV18, the J call TRBJ1-2; D not resolved. Germline V gene sequence: CDR1 KGHSH, CDR2 LQKENI. Trimming removed 1 base from V and 4 bases from J, with 16 bases in between. The CDR3 has 16 residues. CDR3 amino acids: CASSPQGSFNTYGYTF. The CDR3 DNA reads TGTGCCAGCTCACCACAAGGGTCTTTCAATACCTATGGCTACACCTTC.

This clonotype occurred a few times. This chain links TRBV4-3 with TRBJ1-4, with a weak D call TRBD1 (5 bases). The CDR3 contains 14 residues. Germline CDR1 reads LGHNA; CDR2 reads YSLEER. V dropped 6 bases and J dropped 3 bases, with 11 bases sitting between them. The CDR3 sequence: CASRKGRSNEKLFF. CDR3 sequence (DNA): TGCGCCAGCAGAAAGGGACGGTCTAATGAAAAACTGTTTTTT.

This chain links TRBV12-3 or TRBV12-4 with TRBJ1-5; 8 bases agree with TRBD1. This CDR3 spans 13 amino acids. Trimming cost V 6 bases and J 7 bases; bases outside gene matches: 5. The CDR3 loop reads CASRSGGEQPQHF. In DNA, the CDR3 is TGTGCCAGCAGGTCAGGGGGCGAGCAGCCCCAGCATTTT.

This clonotype has more than one count but fewer than ten. The chain uses TRBV5-1 and TRBJ1-1; maybe TRBD1 (5 bases). Germline V gene lookup returns CDR1 SGHRS and CDR2 YFSETQ. The V end lost 6 bases, the J end lost 2 bases, and 11 bases lay between the germline ends. CDR3 size: 13 residues. CDR3 bases: TGCGCCAGCACCCAGACAGAAAACACTGAAGCTTTCTTT. Its protein product is CASTQTENTEAFF.

This clonotype occurred a few times. The chain couples TRBV18 to TRBJ2-1; tentatively, D is TRBD1 or TRBD2 (5 bases each). The germline V gene encodes CDR1 KGHSH and CDR2 LQKENI. V lost 1 base, J lost 6 bases, and 16 bases lay in between. CDR3 length: 16 amino acids. In DNA, the CDR3 is TGTGCCAGCTCACCACGAAGGGTACGTGGGGGCAATGAGCAGTTCTTC. Residues: CASSPRRVRGGNEQFF.

The rearrangement links TRBV7-9 to TRBJ2-1, with TRBD1 matching over 7 bases. The V segment lost 7 bases and the J segment 0 bases; nucleotides outside the gene matches: 3. The CDR3 consists of 14 residues. CDR1 and CDR2 from the germline V gene are SEHNR and FQNEAQ (reference sequence). CDR3 sequence (DNA): TGTGCCAGCATTGGACAGGACTCCTACAATGAGCAGTTCTTC. As protein: CASIGQDSYNEQFF.

The rearrangement links TRBV20-1 to TRBJ2-1; possibly TRBD1 or TRBD2 for D (5 bases each). The length of the CDR3 is 15 residues. With 6 bases removed from V and 5 bases from J, the gap between germline ends came to 20 bases. CDR1 is DFQATT and CDR2 is SNEGSKA in the germline V gene (reference sequence). This chain's CDR3 is CSAWRPRWGHNEQFF. The CDR3 DNA follows: TGCAGTGCCTGGAGACCGCGCTGGGGACACAATGAGCAGTTCTTC.

This clonotype was counted once. This chain uses TRBV6-1 with TRBJ2-1; 14 bases line up with TRBD2. CDR3 length equals 17 residues. CDR1 MNHNS and CDR2 SASEGT come from the germline V gene. Trimming removed 5 bases from V and 0 bases from J; junction bases left unmatched: 3. The CDR3 nucleotides read TGTGCCAGCAGTACCGGGACTAGCGGGAGCTCCTACAATGAGCAGTTCTTC. As protein: CASSTGTSGSSYNEQFF.

A remark on this clonotype: Since the CDR3 does not end with the conserved phenylalanine or tryptophan, this likely comes from a read error. V is TRBV28 and J is TRBJ2-3, with D tentatively TRBD2 (7 bases). This CDR3 contains 15 residues. The germline V gene has CDR1 MDHEN and CDR2 SYDVKM. V was pared by 9 bases and J by 3 bases, with 19 bases between. The CDR3 sequence: CASFGGRSRTDTQYL. CDR3 sequence (DNA): TGTGCCAGTTTCGGGGGGCGTTCTAGGACAGATACGCAGTATCTT.

The chain uses TRBV14 and TRBJ1-2; possible D gene TRBD1, 6 bases. Per germline, CDR1 SGHDN and CDR2 FVKESK. The CDR3 spans 16 residues. V lost 1 base to trimming and J lost 4 bases, with 16 bases between them. The CDR3 DNA reads TGTGCCAGCAGCCAAGCGTTCCGGGGGGCGACCTATGGCTACACCTTC. Protein: CASSQAFRGATYGYTF.

V gene TRBV7-8 combines with J gene TRBJ2-4; unclear D gene. CDR3 length equals 14 residues. Germline CDR1 is SGHVS and CDR2 is FQNEAQ. The V and J ends lost 5 bases and 0 bases respectively, with 8 bases between them. Here the CDR3 reads CASSLNIAKNIQYF. CDR3 DNA sequence: TGTGCCAGCAGCCTAAATATAGCCAAAAACATTCAGTACTTC.

The chain links TRBV2 to TRBJ1-3; D possibly corresponds to TRBD1 (5 bases). Trimming cost V 7 bases and J 2 bases, with 9 bases left between them. Germline V gives CDR1 SNHLY, CDR2 FYNNEI. The CDR3 runs to 13 residues. The CDR3 region has the DNA TGTGCCAGCATCGGAGGGGCTGGAAACACCATATATTTT. Protein sequence: CASIGGAGNTIYF. Looking up the rest from reference TRBV2 and TRBJ1-3 gives the full variable domain: EPEVTQTPSHQVTQMGQEVILRCVPISNHLYFYWYRQILGQKVEFLVSFYNNEISEKSEIFDDQFSVERPDGSNFTLKIRSTKLEDSAMYFCASIGGAGNTIYFGEGSWLTVV.

This rearrangement joins TRBV12-1 to TRBJ2-3; the DNA was not used to check the table's D call, TRBD1. TRBV12-1 is classified as a pseudogene. This CDR3 contains 15 residues. The CDR3 reads CASSSRQLIPDTQYF. The CDR3 DNA is TGTGCCAGCAGCTCCCGGCAACTTATTCCAGATACGCAGTATTTT.

The gene calls are TRBV9 and TRBJ1-3, with no clear D. With 3 bases removed from V and 10 bases from J, the gap between germline ends came to 14 bases. The CDR3 length is 13 residues. Germline assignment: CDR1 SGDLS and CDR2 YYNGEE. DNA of the CDR3: TGTGCCAGCAGCGCGACGAGGACGACGACCATATATTTT. As protein: CASSATRTTTIYF.

The chain combines TRBV7-9 with TRBJ2-1, with TRBD2 matching 10 bases. J gave up 8 bases and V 7 bases, and 11 bases lay outside the gene matches. In germline, CDR1 is SEHNR, CDR2 FQNEAQ (reference sequence). The length of the CDR3 is 15 residues. The CDR3 here is CASITSGTPGDEQFF. The CDR3 nucleotides read TGTGCCAGCATAACTAGCGGGACCCCTGGGGATGAGCAGTTCTTC.

Notes on this clonotype: Without the conserved terminal phenylalanine or tryptophan, this CDR3 likely stems from a read error. The chain has TRBV7-2 and TRBJ2-5; the D call may be TRBD1 or TRBD2 (6 bases each). The J call may be incorrect, as the DNA end agrees better with TRBJ2-1. There are 12 residues in the CDR3. CDR1 and CDR2 from the germline V gene are SGHTA and FQGNSA. The CDR3 nucleotides are TGTGCCAGCTTACGAGGGGGGAGAAGGCAGTTCCTC. As protein: CASLRGGRRQFL.

For this clonotype: The germline gene is not matched at one end of the junction; a read error may be the cause. The chain links TRBV11-2 to TRBJ1-4, with unresolved D. CDR1 is SGHAT and CDR2 is FQNNGV in the germline V gene. This CDR3 spans 15 amino acids. CDR3 in amino acids: CACSVRVSPNEKLFF. In DNA form, the CDR3 reads TGTGCCTGCAGCGTTAGGGTCTCCCCTAATGAAAAACTGTTTTTT.

In its sample, this clonotype was seen many times. The chain is built from TRBV7-2 and TRBJ1-2, with D possibly TRBD1 on 5 matching bases. The CDR3 totals 13 residues. CDR1 SGHTA and CDR2 FQGNSA come from the germline V gene. V was clipped by 1 base and J by 4 bases, with 7 bases between them. The CDR3: CASSLGQIYGYTF. CDR3 coding DNA: TGTGCCAGCAGCTTAGGACAGATCTATGGCTACACCTTC. The entire variable domain, with the rest obtained from reference TRBV7-2 and TRBJ1-2, is as follows: GAGVSQSPSNKVTEKGKDVELRCDPISGHTALYWYRQSLGQGLEFLIYFQGNSAPDKSGLPSDRFSAERTGGSVSTLTIQRTQQEDSAVYLCASSLGQIYGYTFGSGTRLTVV.

This clonotype was detected many times. This sequence joins TRBV27 and TRBJ2-7, with D uncertain. The CDR3 has 11 residues. The germline V gene has CDR1 MNHEY and CDR2 SMNVEV (reference sequence). V was cut by 8 bases and J by 1 base, with 6 bases left in between. This chain's CDR3 is CASRKSYEQYF. The CDR3 DNA follows: TGTGCCAGCCGGAAGTCCTACGAGCAGTACTTC.